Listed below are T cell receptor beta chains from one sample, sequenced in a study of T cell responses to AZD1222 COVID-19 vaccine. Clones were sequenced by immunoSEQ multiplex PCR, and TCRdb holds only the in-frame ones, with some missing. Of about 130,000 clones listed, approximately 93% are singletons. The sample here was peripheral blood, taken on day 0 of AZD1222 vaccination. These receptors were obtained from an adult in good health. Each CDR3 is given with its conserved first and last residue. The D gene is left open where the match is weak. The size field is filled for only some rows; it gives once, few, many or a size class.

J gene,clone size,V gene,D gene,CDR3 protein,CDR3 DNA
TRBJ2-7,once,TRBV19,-,CASSLNRDTYEQYF,TGTGCCAGTAGTTTAAACAGGGACACCTACGAGCAGTACTTC
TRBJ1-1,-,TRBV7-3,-,CASSPTAMNTEAFF,TGTGCCAGCAGCCCGACGGCTATGAACACTGAAGCTTTCTTT
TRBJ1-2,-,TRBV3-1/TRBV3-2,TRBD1,CASSQGDRGPYGYTF,TGTGCCAGCAGCCAGGGAGACAGGGGGCCCTATGGCTACACCTTC
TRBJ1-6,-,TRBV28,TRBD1,CASSLWDRGDSPLHF,TGTGCCAGCAGTTTATGGGACAGGGGAGATTCACCCCTCCACTTT
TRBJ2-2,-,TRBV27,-,CASWKGGGELFF,TGTGCCAGTTGGAAGGGGGGCGGGGAGCTGTTTTTT
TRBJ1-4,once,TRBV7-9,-,CASSLARGANEKLFF,TGTGCCAGCAGCTTAGCCAGGGGCGCTAATGAAAAACTGTTTTTT
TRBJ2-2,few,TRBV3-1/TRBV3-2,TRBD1,CASSHTGVANTGELFF,TGTGCCAGCAGCCATACAGGGGTCGCGAACACCGGGGAGCTGTTTTTT
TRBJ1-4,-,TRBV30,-,CAWSWGRNEKLFF,TGTGCCTGGAGTTGGGGCCGAAATGAAAAACTGTTTTTT
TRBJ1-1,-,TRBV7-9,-,CASSRAGIEAFF,TGTGCCAGCAGCCGGGCGGGCATTGAAGCTTTCTTT
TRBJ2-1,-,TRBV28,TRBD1,CASSLLFGTGRAGEQFF,TGTGCCAGCAGTTTACTTTTCGGGACAGGGAGAGCAGGTGAGCAGTTCTTC
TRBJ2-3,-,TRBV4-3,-,CASSQSSTDTQYF,TGCGCCAGCAGCCAGTCTAGCACAGATACGCAGTATTTT
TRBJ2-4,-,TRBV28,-,CASSAMTGGPNKNIQYF,TGTGCCAGCAGTGCCATGACGGGCGGGCCTAACAAAAACATTCAGTACTTC
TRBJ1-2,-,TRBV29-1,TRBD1,CSVRQGFGYTF,TGCAGCGTACGACAGGGCTTTGGCTACACCTTC
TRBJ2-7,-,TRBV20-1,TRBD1,CSAGTAYEQYF,TGCAGTGCCGGGACAGCTTACGAGCAGTACTTC
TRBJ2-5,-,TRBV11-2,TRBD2,CASSPKEGTTQETQYF,TGTGCCAGCAGCCCGAAGGAAGGGACTACCCAAGAGACCCAGTACTTC
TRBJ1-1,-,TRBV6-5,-,CASSNLGQNTEAFF,TGTGCCAGCAGTAATCTCGGACAGAACACTGAAGCTTTCTTT
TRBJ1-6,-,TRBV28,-,CASSLWGGRHSPLHF,TGTGCCAGCAGTTTATGGGGGGGTAGGCATTCACCCCTCCACTTT
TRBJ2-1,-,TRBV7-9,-,CASSTPIRFGNEQFF,TGTGCCAGCAGCACCCCTATCAGGTTCGGCAATGAGCAGTTCTTC
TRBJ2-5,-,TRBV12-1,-,CASSNTSGRVETQYF,TGTGCCAGCAGCAATACTAGCGGGAGGGTTGAGACCCAGTACTTC
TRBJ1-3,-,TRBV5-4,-,CASSPFHGNTIYF,TGTGCCAGCAGCCCCTTCCATGGAAACACCATATATTTT
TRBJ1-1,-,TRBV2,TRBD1,CASSRDSITEAFF,TGTGCCAGCAGCAGGGACAGTATCACTGAAGCTTTCTTT
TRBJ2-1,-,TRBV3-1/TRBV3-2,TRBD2,CASRPNSTPGSGRPLGEQFF,TGTGCCAGCAGACCCAATTCAACTCCCGGTAGCGGGAGGCCCCTTGGTGAGCAGTTCTTC
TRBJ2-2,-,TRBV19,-,CASSIWLARNTGELFF,TGTGCCAGTAGTATCTGGCTAGCTCGGAACACCGGGGAGCTGTTTTTT
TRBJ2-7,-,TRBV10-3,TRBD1,CAISEPGHGTGTQAGWAYEQYF,TGTGCCATCAGTGAGCCCGGGCACGGGACAGGGACCCAGGCTGGCTGGGCCTACGAGCAGTACTTC
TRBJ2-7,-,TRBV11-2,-,CASSSELTGDYEQYF,TGTGCCAGCAGCTCAGAACTGACTGGTGACTACGAGCAGTACTTC
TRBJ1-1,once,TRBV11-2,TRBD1,CASSLGTGGSGEAFF,TGTGCCAGCAGCCTTGGGACAGGGGGTTCAGGAGAAGCTTTCTTT
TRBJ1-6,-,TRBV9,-,CASSVGAANNSPLHF,TGTGCCAGCAGTGTCGGGGCAGCAAATAATTCACCCCTCCACTTT
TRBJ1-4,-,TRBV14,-,CASSQVATNEKLFF,TGTGCCAGCAGCCAAGTTGCAACTAATGAAAAACTGTTTTTT
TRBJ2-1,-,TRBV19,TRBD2,CASSIGTSGSAGYNEQFF,TGTGCCAGTAGTATAGGGACTAGCGGGTCGGCCGGTTACAATGAGCAGTTCTTC
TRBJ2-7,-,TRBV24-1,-,CATSVGQSEQYF,TGTGCCACCAGTGTGGGCCAAAGCGAGCAGTACTTC
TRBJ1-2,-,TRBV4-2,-,CASSQGGQGQHYGYTF,TGTGCCAGCAGCCAAGGTGGGCAGGGGCAACACTATGGCTACACCTTC
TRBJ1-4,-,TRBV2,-,CASHTVNEKLFF,TGTGCCAGCCACACGGTTAATGAAAAACTGTTTTTT
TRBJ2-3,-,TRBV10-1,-,CASSSRLPLTDTQYF,TGCGCCAGCAGTTCTAGGCTTCCCCTCACAGATACGCAGTATTTT
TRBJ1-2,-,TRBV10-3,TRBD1,CAISDSGGTGGSYGYTF,TGTGCCATCAGTGATTCAGGTGGGACAGGGGGAAGCTATGGCTACACCTTC
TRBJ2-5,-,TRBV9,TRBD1,CASSVNWGTGGEETQYF,TGTGCCAGCAGCGTAAATTGGGGGACAGGGGGCGAAGAGACCCAGTACTTC
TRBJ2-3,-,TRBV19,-,CASSIAAKTDTQYF,TGTGCCAGTAGTATAGCGGCTAAGACAGATACGCAGTATTTT
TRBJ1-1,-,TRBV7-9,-,CASSFTGGSMNTEAFF,TGTGCCAGCAGCTTCACCGGGGGGTCAATGAACACTGAAGCTTTCTTT
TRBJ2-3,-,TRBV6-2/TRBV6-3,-,CASSLSPEPGTDTQYF,TGTGCCAGCAGTCTATCACCGGAGCCCGGCACAGATACGCAGTATTTT
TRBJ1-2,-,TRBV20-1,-,CSASFFGTVDGYTF,TGCAGTGCTAGTTTTTTTGGGACTGTCGATGGCTACACCTTC
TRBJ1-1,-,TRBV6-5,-,CASGPDRTEAFF,TGTGCCAGCGGTCCAGACAGGACTGAAGCTTTCTTT
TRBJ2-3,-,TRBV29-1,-,CVGGVPTDTQYF,TGCGTCGGGGGAGTCCCCACAGATACGCAGTATTTT
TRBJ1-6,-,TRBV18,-,CASSPFESSYNSPLHF,TGTGCCAGCTCACCGTTCGAGAGCTCCTATAATTCACCCCTCCACTTT
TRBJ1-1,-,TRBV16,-,CASSQYEGPGVRAFF,TGTGCCAGCAGCCAATATGAGGGGCCAGGGGTAAGAGCTTTCTTT
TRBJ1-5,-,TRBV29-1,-,CSVSDSSGQPQHF,TGCAGCGTTAGTGACAGTTCGGGGCAGCCCCAGCATTTT
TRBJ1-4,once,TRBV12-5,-,CASGLGDRFKTNEKLFF,TGTGCTAGTGGTTTAGGAGACAGGTTCAAGACTAATGAAAAACTGTTTTTT
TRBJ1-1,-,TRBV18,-,CASSPPLNTEAFF,TGTGCCAGCTCACCACCGCTGAACACTGAAGCTTTCTTT
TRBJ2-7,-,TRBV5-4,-,CASSLPGQPYEQYF,TGTGCCAGCAGCTTGCCCGGACAGCCCTACGAGCAGTACTTC
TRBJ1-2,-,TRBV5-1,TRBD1,CASSLGDRGNGYTF,TGCGCCAGCAGCTTGGGGGACAGGGGGAACGGCTACACCTTC
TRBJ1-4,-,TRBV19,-,CASSRGDATNEKLFF,TGTGCCAGTAGTCGAGGGGACGCAACTAATGAAAAACTGTTTTTT
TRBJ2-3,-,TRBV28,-,CASSQSGADTQYF,TGTGCCAGCAGCCAATCGGGGGCAGATACGCAGTATTTT
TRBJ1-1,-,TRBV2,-,CASSAATVGERTEAFF,TGTGCCAGCAGCGCCGCGACGGTAGGGGAGAGAACTGAAGCTTTCTTT
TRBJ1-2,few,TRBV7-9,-,CASSSRGYGYTF,TGTGCCAGCAGCTCCCGAGGATATGGCTACACCTTC
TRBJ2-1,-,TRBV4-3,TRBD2,CASSQGMRRETYNEQFF,TGCGCCAGCAGCCAAGGGATGCGGCGGGAGACCTACAATGAGCAGTTCTTC
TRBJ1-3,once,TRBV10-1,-,CASREERVSGNTIYF,TGCGCCAGCAGAGAGGAGAGGGTCTCTGGAAACACCATATATTTT